This TCR beta chain was sequenced for a study of blood T cell repertoires in COVID-19. On the study more broadly: Acute-phase and convalescent COVID-19 samples originated in the United States, Italy and Spain. PBMCs, B-cell-depleted T cells, or T cells provided the cDNA or gDNA that made up the material.

In the authors' methods: Estimated nucleated cell counts came from reference gene primer amplification. Produced via immunoSEQ multiplex PCR; TCRdb's table is partial and in-frame only. V, J and clone size were drawn from that table, and D and trimming were deduced from the DNA. The data hold about 170,000 clones, with 65% to 85% observed a single time. Germline CDR1 and CDR2: SQVTM and ANQGSEA. There are 12 residues in the CDR3. Trimming shortened V by 3 bases and J by 0 bases, and 5 bases separated the two germline ends. This TCR came from a woman aged 55-70 years with acute or convalescent COVID-19. This chain joins TRBV29-1 and TRBJ1-2; D ambiguous. Specimen: peripheral blood. The CDR3 loop is CSVETSNYGYTF. CDR3 in DNA: TGCAGCGTTGAGACATCTAACTATGGCTACACCTTC.